The next 31 T cell receptor beta chains were all read from a single sample in a study of blood T cell repertoires in COVID-19. TCRdb's copy holds only in-frame clones and misses some; the assay was immunoSEQ multiplex PCR. The sample lists 80,000 or so clones, roughly 86% occurring once. What was sequenced was peripheral blood. Receptor source: a human donor in a cohort sampled during active COVID-19.

This CDR3 reads CAWNRPGPRLTNEKLFF. CDR3 bases: TGTGCCTGGAATCGACCGGGTCCAAGACTGACTAATGAAAAACTGTTTTTT. The V gene is TRBV30, the J gene TRBJ1-4; D call uncertain. Germline values: CDR1 GTSNPN, CDR2 SVGIG (reference sequence). Between the trimmed V and J ends, which lost 4 bases and 2 bases, there was a span of 20 bases. The CDR3 covers 17 residues. The full variable domain, completed using reference TRBV30 and TRBJ1-4, is SQTIHQWPATLVQPVGSPLSLECTVEGTSNPNLYWYRQAAGRGLQLLFYSVGIGQISSEVPQNLSASRPQDRQFILSSKKLLLSDSGFYLCAWNRPGPRLTNEKLFFGSGTQLSVL.

The genes are TRBV7-2 and TRBJ2-7; maybe TRBD2 (5 bases). From germline, CDR1 is SGHTA and CDR2 FQGNSA. Deletions cut 1 base from V and 6 bases from J, with 10 bases between. This CDR3 region has 13 residues. Here the CDR3 reads CASSLGLAREQYF. The CDR3 nucleotides read TGTGCCAGCAGCTTAGGCCTAGCCCGCGAGCAGTACTTC.

The rearrangement uses TRBV19 and TRBJ2-5; TRBD2 matches at 7 bases. Germline V gene sequence: CDR1 LNHDA, CDR2 SQIVND (reference sequence). V was clipped by 7 bases and J by 5 bases; unmatched bases: 10. This CDR3 has 14 amino acids. CDR3 residues: CASTPLWGGETQYF. The DNA of the CDR3 is TGTGCCAGTACCCCCTTATGGGGAGGGGAGACCCAGTACTTC. The full variable domain, in which reference TRBV19 and TRBJ2-5 provide the parts outside the CDR3, is DGGITQSPKYLFRKEGQNVTLSCEQNLNHDAMYWYRQDPGQGLRLIYYSQIVNDFQKGDIAEGYSVSREKKESFPLTVTSAQKNPTAFYLCASTPLWGGETQYFGPGTRLLVL.

In its sample, this clone was seen once. The chain couples TRBV7-9 to TRBJ2-7; 7 nucleotides match TRBD1. Looked up from germline, CDR1 is SEHNR and CDR2 is FQNEAQ (reference sequence). Unmatched junction bases numbered 11, after V lost 7 bases and J lost 5 bases. There are 14 residues in the CDR3. CDR3: CASTRDRSWDEQYF. For the CDR3, the DNA is TGTGCCAGCACCCGGGACAGATCATGGGACGAGCAGTACTTC.

The rearrangement links TRBV25-1 to TRBJ1-1, with 8 nucleotides matching TRBD1. CDR1 is MGHDK, CDR2 SYGVNS, per germline. The CDR3 length is 14 residues. Trimming took 3 bases from V and 6 from J; bases not matched to a gene: 6. CDR3 sequence reads: CASSEGAGGAEAFF. CDR3 coding DNA: TGTGCCAGCAGTGAGGGGGCAGGGGGCGCTGAAGCTTTCTTT. The full variable domain, rest sourced from reference TRBV25-1 and TRBJ1-1, is EADIYQTPRYLVIGTGKKITLECSQTMGHDKMYWYQQDPGMELHLIHYSYGVNSTEKGDLSSESTVSRIRTEHFPLTLESARPSHTSQYLCASSEGAGGAEAFFGQGTRLTVV.

V gene TRBV6-5 combines with J gene TRBJ2-7; perhaps TRBD2 as D (5 bases). Germline V gives CDR1 MNHEY, CDR2 SVGAGI. This CDR3 has 11 residues. With 7 bases removed from V and 4 bases from J, the gap between germline ends came to 8 bases. The CDR3 loop reads CASMEVYEQYF. As DNA, the CDR3 is TGTGCCAGCATGGAGGTTTACGAGCAGTACTTC.

The gene calls are TRBV18 and TRBJ1-1; 8 bases agree with TRBD1. Germline assignment: CDR1 KGHSH and CDR2 LQKENI. V lost 4 bases to trimming and J lost 0 bases; unmatched junction nucleotides: 7. The CDR3 has 16 residues. CDR3 region: CASSLRQGTMNTEAFF. The DNA of the CDR3 is TGTGCCAGCTCACTAAGACAGGGGACCATGAACACTGAAGCTTTCTTT.

The chain joins TRBV6-5 to TRBJ1-1, with 9 bases that match TRBD1. This CDR3 spans 16 amino acids. The germline gives CDR1 MNHEY, CDR2 SVGAGI. The J segment lost 1 base and the V segment lost 2 bases, leaving 5 bases of the junction unmatched. The CDR3 reads CASSYTGGLGNTEAFF. For the CDR3, the DNA is TGTGCCAGCAGTTACACAGGGGGCTTGGGGAACACTGAAGCTTTCTTT.

The chain employs TRBV5-1 and TRBJ1-1, with D unresolved. Trimming took 4 bases from V and 1 from J, leaving 14 bases between them. This CDR3 region has 15 residues. The germline gives CDR1 SGHRS, CDR2 YFSETQ. The CDR3 bases are TGCGCCAGCAGCAGCCGGGGTTATGCGAACACTGAAGCTTTCTTT. This encodes CASSSRGYANTEAFF.

Written as DNA, the CDR3 is TGTGCCAGCAGCTCACCAAGCCGGGACAGAGTTTCCTACGAGCAGTACTTC. Translation: CASSSPSRDRVSYEQYF. The chain employs TRBV7-9 and TRBJ2-7; 7 bases fit TRBD1. This CDR3 spans 17 amino acids. The V gene's germline CDR1 is SEHNR and CDR2 FQNEAQ (reference sequence). With 4 bases clipped from V and 1 base from J, the junction kept 13 bases outside the gene matches.

The CDR3 nucleotides are TGTGCCAGCAGTTACCCGGTGGACGGGGATTATGGCTACACCTTC. Encoded protein: CASSYPVDGDYGYTF. The chain uses TRBV6-6 and TRBJ1-2; D is unresolved. Germline V lookup: CDR1 MNHNY, CDR2 SVGAGI (reference sequence). This CDR3 comprises 15 residues. Between the trimmed V and J ends, which lost 2 bases and 5 bases, there was a span of 15 bases.

This sequence joins TRBV2 and TRBJ2-5; D might be TRBD2 (7 bases). Germline V gene lookup returns CDR1 SNHLY and CDR2 FYNNEI. This CDR3 has 13 residues. V lost 6 bases to trimming and J lost 1 base, with 9 bases between them. CDR3 sequence reads: CASSRGAQETQYF. The CDR3 bases are TGTGCCAGCAGCCGGGGGGCCCAAGAGACCCAGTACTTC.

The count of this clone is one. The chain carries TRBV6-5 and TRBJ1-2; 10 bases match TRBD1. Germline CDR1 and CDR2: MNHEY and SVGAGI. The CDR3 contains 16 residues. Trimming cost V 2 bases and J 2 bases; bases outside gene matches: 5. CDR3 loop: CASSYDRGRFNYGYTF. DNA of the CDR3: TGTGCCAGCAGTTACGACAGGGGGCGCTTCAACTATGGCTACACCTTC.

This chain uses TRBV4-2 with TRBJ2-1; 12 positions match TRBD2. The CDR3 sequence is 16 residues long. Germline-derived CDR1 and CDR2 are LGHNA and YNFKEQ. The V and J ends lost 3 bases and 9 bases, in that order; junction bases with no gene match: 9. This CDR3 is CASSHPSSGGATEQFF. The CDR3 nucleotides are TGTGCCAGCAGCCATCCCTCTAGCGGGGGGGCCACTGAGCAGTTCTTC.

This rearrangement joins TRBV27 to TRBJ2-1, with 8 bases matching TRBD1. V dropped 2 bases and J dropped 4; count of bases not matched to a gene: 19. Germline assignment: CDR1 MNHEY and CDR2 SMNVEV (reference sequence). The CDR3 contains 20 residues. This chain's CDR3 is CASSLAPPDRGQDAYNEQFF. CDR3 nucleotide sequence: TGTGCCAGCAGTTTAGCACCACCTGACAGGGGTCAAGACGCATACAATGAGCAGTTCTTC.

The table lists this clone with a few counts. The chain couples TRBV27 to TRBJ2-7; TRBD1 matches 7 bases. Germline values: CDR1 MNHEY, CDR2 SMNVEV (reference sequence). CDR3 length: 15 amino acids. V lost 6 bases and J lost 6; bases outside the gene matches: 14. DNA of the CDR3: TGTGCCAGCAGGGACCGGGACAGCCGTCCCGGCGAGCAGTACTTC. This encodes CASRDRDSRPGEQYF.

This clone was counted a few times. The chain couples TRBV19 to TRBJ1-5, with D uncertain. With 6 bases removed from V and 2 bases from J, the gap between germline ends came to 8 bases. Germline CDR1 and CDR2: LNHDA and SQIVND (reference sequence). The length of the CDR3 is 13 residues. CDR3: CASRGRGNQPQHF. The CDR3, as DNA: TGTGCCAGTAGAGGGAGAGGCAATCAGCCCCAGCATTTT.

This clone was counted only a few times. The chain is built from TRBV12-3 or TRBV12-4 and TRBJ1-1; 7 bases are shared with TRBD1. The CDR3 has 12 residues. V lost 5 bases and J lost 7; bases outside the gene matches: 4. Here the CDR3 DNA reads TGTGCCAGCAGTCCCGGGACAGATGAAGCTTTCTTT. It is translated as CASSPGTDEAFF.

The chain has TRBV5-1 and TRBJ2-2, with unresolved D. Germline assignment: CDR1 SGHRS and CDR2 YFSETQ. V lost 0 bases, J lost 6 bases, and 15 bases lay in between. The CDR3 is 16 amino acids. The CDR3 sequence: CASSLGLLGQAGELFF. For the CDR3, the DNA is TGCGCCAGCAGCTTGGGATTGTTAGGTCAGGCCGGGGAGCTGTTTTTT.

CDR3 DNA sequence: TGCGCCAGCAGCTTCGGGACAGGGCGCCAAGAGACCCAGTACTTC. It yields the protein CASSFGTGRQETQYF. The chain recombines TRBV5-1 with TRBJ2-5, with 9 bases lining up with TRBD1. The V segment lost 2 bases and the J segment 1 base; nucleotides outside the gene matches: 3. The germline V gene has CDR1 SGHRS and CDR2 YFSETQ. CDR3 length: 15 amino acids.

The chain combines TRBV25-1 with TRBJ1-6; D remains unclear. Germline V gives CDR1 MGHDK, CDR2 SYGVNS. Trimming stripped 3 bases from V and 4 bases from J, with 7 bases between. The CDR3 is made up of 14 amino acids. CDR3 bases: TGTGCCAGCAGTGAGGCCGGGTATAATTCACCCCTCCACTTT. This sequence encodes CASSEAGYNSPLHF.

The sample holds one count of this clone. The chain combines TRBV7-2 with TRBJ2-1, with 12 bases matching TRBD2. From germline, CDR1 is SGHTA and CDR2 FQGNSA. CDR3 length: 15 residues. Trimming removed 5 bases from V and 4 bases from J; junction bases left unmatched: 3. CDR3 sequence: CASSITSGGYNEQFF. The CDR3 DNA follows: TGTGCCAGCAGCATCACTAGCGGGGGGTACAATGAGCAGTTCTTC. Supplemented by reference TRBV7-2 and TRBJ2-1, the full variable domain reads GAGVSQSPSNKVTEKGKDVELRCDPISGHTALYWYRQSLGQGLEFLIYFQGNSAPDKSGLPSDRFSAERTGGSVSTLTIQRTQQEDSAVYLCASSITSGGYNEQFFGPGTRLTVL.

V gene TRBV15 combines with J gene TRBJ2-3; TRBD2 aligns across 12 bases. Germline V gene lookup returns CDR1 LNHNV and CDR2 YYDKDF (reference sequence). The length of the CDR3 is 14 residues. Trimming removed 0 bases from V and 15 bases from J; junction bases left unmatched: 7. In DNA, the CDR3 is TGTGCCACCAGCAGAGAACCCAAGACTAGCGGGGGTTATTTT. Amino acids: CATSREPKTSGGYF.

The chain is built from TRBV21-1 and TRBJ2-7; TRBD1, the D gene given by the table, was not confirmed from the DNA. TRBV21-1 constitutes a pseudogene. This CDR3 contains 15 residues. CDR3 sequence: CASSPRDRAPYEQYF. The CDR3 coding sequence is TGTGCCAGCAGCCCCCGAGACAGGGCCCCCTACGAGCAGTACTTC.

The J gene is TRBJ2-1, the V gene TRBV11-3; no clear D gene. The germline CDR1 and CDR2 sequences are SGHNT and YENEEA. Trimming shortened V by 3 bases and J by 0 bases, and 12 bases separated the two germline ends. CDR3 size: 16 residues. The DNA of the CDR3 is TGTGCCAGCAGCTTCCAGGCATATAGCTCCTACAATGAGCAGTTCTTC. It yields the protein CASSFQAYSSYNEQFF.

This rearrangement joins TRBV12-5 to TRBJ1-6; TRBD1 matches 9 bases. Germline V gives CDR1 LGHNT, CDR2 FRNRAP. The J segment lost 9 bases and the V segment lost 6 bases, leaving 18 bases of the junction unmatched. The CDR3 covers 18 residues. The CDR3 loop is CASGAPRTGEFSSSPLHF. Written as DNA, the CDR3 is TGTGCTAGTGGAGCCCCCCGGACAGGGGAATTCTCGAGTTCACCCCTCCACTTT.

The CDR3 is CASSLGRLAGRTETQYF. CDR3 sequence (DNA): TGTGCCAGCAGCTTAGGCCGACTAGCGGGGAGGACAGAGACCCAGTACTTC. The chain is built from TRBV11-3 and TRBJ2-5; 11 bases map to TRBD2. The CDR3 is made up of 17 amino acids. Germline CDR1 is SGHNT and CDR2 is YENEEA. Germline trimming cut 1 base from V and 4 bases from J; bases unmatched to any gene: 8.

This clone was counted a single time. The chain's CDR3 is CASSPTNRGQPQHF. In nucleotides, the CDR3 is TGTGCCAGCAGCCCGACGAACCGGGGACAGCCCCAGCATTTT. This rearrangement joins TRBV7-2 to TRBJ1-5, with D unresolved. The CDR3 contains 14 residues. V was pared by 5 bases and J by 7 bases, with 15 bases between. CDR1 is SGHTA and CDR2 is FQGNSA in the germline V gene.

The chain recombines TRBV3-1 (or the pseudogene TRBV3-2) with TRBJ1-2; the D is unclear. The length of the CDR3 is 13 residues. The ends were cut back, 2 bases at V and 7 bases at J, with 11 bases in the middle. CDR1 and CDR2 (germline): LGHDT, YNNKEL (reference sequence). This CDR3 is CASSQIQAAGYTF. The CDR3 coding sequence is TGTGCCAGCAGCCAAATTCAGGCCGCTGGCTACACCTTC.

The chain links TRBV2 to TRBJ2-7; D is perhaps TRBD2 (5 bases). The germline CDR1 and CDR2 sequences are SNHLY and FYNNEI. There are 13 residues in the CDR3. V was pared by 0 bases and J by 7 bases, with 10 bases between. CDR3 nucleotides: TGTGCCAGCAGTGAAGCGCGTCGGGAAGAGCAGTACTTC. Residues: CASSEARREEQYF.

The gene calls are TRBV2 and TRBJ1-5; 9 bases are shared with TRBD1. Germline loops: CDR1 SNHLY, CDR2 FYNNEI. The length of the CDR3 is 13 residues. V shed 6 bases, J shed 5 bases, and the junction held 2 bases outside the gene matches. CDR3 sequence: CASRDRGYQPQHF. DNA for the CDR3: TGTGCCAGCAGGGACAGGGGATATCAGCCCCAGCATTTT.